This entry lists 24 T cell receptor beta chains sequenced from one sample in a study of blood T cell repertoires in COVID-19. Only in-frame clones appear in the TCRdb table, and some are missing; sequencing was by immunoSEQ multiplex PCR. The sample carries a few hundred thousand clones, around 90% recorded once. The source material was PBMCs or T cells enriched from blood (not recorded which). These receptors were taken from a woman younger than 35 who had recovered from COVID-19.

This rearrangement joins TRBV5-4 to TRBJ2-7, with a possible D match to TRBD2 (6 bases). The CDR3 is 15 amino acids. Looked up from germline, CDR1 is SGHNT and CDR2 is YYREEE (reference sequence). V was trimmed by 4 bases and J by 0 bases, leaving 14 bases between them. This chain's CDR3 is CASSPGTPSSYEQYF. The DNA of the CDR3 is TGTGCCAGCAGCCCCGGGACTCCGAGCTCCTACGAGCAGTACTTC.

The V and J genes are TRBV5-1 and TRBJ2-1; D is undetermined. Germline V CDR1 and CDR2: SGHRS, YFSETQ. The CDR3 sequence is 12 residues long. The V and J ends lost 7 bases and 5 bases respectively, with 10 bases between them. This chain's CDR3 is CASALTDNEQFF. The CDR3 DNA reads TGCGCCAGCGCCCTAACCGACAATGAGCAGTTCTTC.

The rearrangement joins TRBV6-5 to TRBJ1-2; no clear D gene. There are 13 residues in the CDR3. V dropped 6 bases and J dropped 0 bases, with 8 bases sitting between them. Looked up from germline, CDR1 is MNHEY and CDR2 is SVGAGI. The CDR3 region has the DNA TGTGCCAGCAGGGGAGGAGCTAACTATGGCTACACCTTC. Its translation is CASRGGANYGYTF.

The rearrangement uses TRBV2 and TRBJ1-4; 9 positions agree with TRBD1. Unmatched junction bases numbered 2, after V lost 2 bases and J lost 7 bases. The CDR3 sequence is 14 residues long. Germline V gene sequence: CDR1 SNHLY, CDR2 FYNNEI. The CDR3 nucleotides are TGTGCCAGCAGTGAACGGACAGGGGTTGAAAAACTGTTTTTT. Translation: CASSERTGVEKLFF.

The genes are TRBV7-3 and TRBJ2-3; TRBD2 matches at 9 bases. This CDR3 is built from 15 residues. V shed 1 base, J shed 4 bases, and the junction held 3 bases outside the gene matches. CDR1 is SGHTA, CDR2 FQGTGA, per germline. CDR3 nucleotides: TGTGCCAGCAGCTTAAGCGGGGGGGCTGCAGATACGCAGTATTTT. This codes for CASSLSGGAADTQYF.

The chain is built from TRBV11-1 and TRBJ2-2, with TRBD2 as a possible D gene (5 bases). The V gene's germline CDR1 is SGHAT and CDR2 FQDESV (reference sequence). There are 15 residues in the CDR3. V dropped 4 bases and J dropped 3 bases, with 12 bases sitting between them. In DNA form, the CDR3 reads TGTGCCAGCAGCTCGGACTCCCTTTACACCGGGGAGCTGTTTTTT. It yields the protein CASSSDSLYTGELFF.

V is TRBV25-1 and J is TRBJ1-5; D remains ambiguous. The CDR3 is made up of 12 amino acids. The V end was cut by 5 bases, the J end by 0 bases, with 2 bases between. Germline V gene data show CDR1 as MGHDK and CDR2 as SYGVNS. The CDR3 region is CASSYSNQPQHF. CDR3 coding DNA: TGTGCCAGCAGTTATAGCAATCAGCCCCAGCATTTT.

The chain employs TRBV5-5 and TRBJ1-4; D remains unclear. The V gene's germline CDR1 is SGHKS and CDR2 YYEKEE (reference sequence). V was cut by 2 bases and J by 6 bases, with 11 bases left in between. CDR3 length: 14 residues. The CDR3 region is CASSFRGYDEKLFF. The CDR3 bases are TGTGCCAGCAGCTTCCGAGGCTATGATGAAAAACTGTTTTTT.

This clone occurred once. The chain joins TRBV7-2 to TRBJ1-2; 12 nucleotides align to TRBD1. This CDR3 comprises 16 residues. Germline trimming cut 1 base from V and 4 bases from J; bases unmatched to any gene: 4. The V gene's germline CDR1 is SGHTA and CDR2 FQGNSA. CDR3 sequence: CASSLGDRGLSYGYTF. CDR3 DNA: TGTGCCAGCAGCTTAGGGGACAGGGGGCTCAGCTATGGCTACACCTTC.

The chain combines TRBV18 with TRBJ2-7; tentatively, D is TRBD1 (6 bases). CDR3 length equals 13 residues. Germline V CDR1 and CDR2: KGHSH, LQKENI. V was trimmed by 3 bases and J by 1 base, leaving 7 bases between them. The CDR3, as DNA: TGTGCCAGCTCACCTGGACAGTCCTACGAGCAGTACTTC. Translation: CASSPGQSYEQYF.

V and J are TRBV27 and TRBJ2-2, with 7 bases matching TRBD1. With V trimmed by 2 bases and J by 5 bases, 2 bases remained unmatched. The CDR3 runs to 14 residues. Germline CDR1 MNHEY, CDR2 SMNVEV (reference sequence). The CDR3 protein is CASSLIQGTGELFF. CDR3 sequence (DNA): TGTGCCAGCAGTTTAATACAGGGGACCGGGGAGCTGTTTTTT.

V and J are TRBV12-3 or TRBV12-4 and TRBJ1-1; D is uncertain. The V gene lost 2 bases and the J gene lost 5 bases, with 9 bases spanning the gap. CDR3 length equals 13 residues. In nucleotides, the CDR3 is TGTGCCAGCAGTTTACAGGTACGGACTGAAGCTTTCTTT. It yields the protein CASSLQVRTEAFF.

The chain has TRBV18 and TRBJ1-4, with D unresolved. The length of the CDR3 is 14 residues. Germline V gene data show CDR1 as KGHSH and CDR2 as LQKENI. Trimming removed 2 bases from V and 8 bases from J, with 12 bases in between. CDR3 region: CASSPNPGPEKLFF. As DNA, the CDR3 is TGTGCCAGCTCACCAAATCCAGGTCCAGAAAAACTGTTTTTT.

The chain couples TRBV7-9 to TRBJ1-2, with a tentative D call TRBD1 (5 bases). Between the trimmed V and J ends, which lost 4 bases and 8 bases, there was a span of 8 bases. The CDR3 length is 11 residues. Germline lookup yields CDR1 SEHNR and CDR2 FQNEAQ (reference sequence). CDR3 protein: CASSSGPGYTF. Here the CDR3 DNA reads TGTGCCAGCAGCTCAGGGCCCGGCTACACCTTC.

The chain recombines TRBV15 with TRBJ1-1; D unresolved. The CDR3 has 14 amino acids. V was shortened by 0 bases and J by 3 bases, with 8 bases between the two germline ends. Germline CDR1 LNHNV, CDR2 YYDKDF (reference sequence). The CDR3 reads CATSRDPRHTEAFF. The CDR3 nucleotides are TGTGCCACCAGCAGAGATCCTAGGCACACTGAAGCTTTCTTT.

A few counts support this clone. V usage is TRBV10-1 and J usage is TRBJ2-7; possibly TRBD2 for D (5 bases). The CDR3 spans 18 residues. Trimming shortened V by 0 bases and J by 6 bases, and 24 bases separated the two germline ends. Germline CDR1 is WNHNN and CDR2 is SYGVQD (reference sequence). The chain's CDR3 is CASSESSPGPGSSGEQYF. The CDR3 DNA reads TGCGCCAGCAGTGAGTCATCGCCCGGACCGGGATCTTCTGGCGAGCAGTACTTC.

The chain carries TRBV18 and TRBJ2-7; TRBD1 aligns across 7 bases. J lost 3 bases, V lost 3 bases, and 5 bases had no gene match. Germline assignment: CDR1 KGHSH and CDR2 LQKENI. This CDR3 region has 14 residues. The CDR3 sequence is CASSPSGGSYEQYF. DNA of the CDR3: TGTGCCAGCTCACCGTCAGGGGGTAGCTACGAGCAGTACTTC.

This CDR3 is CASGRQLTQETQYF. CDR3 coding DNA: TGTGCTAGTGGTCGACAGTTAACTCAAGAGACCCAGTACTTC. The chain carries TRBV12-5 and TRBJ2-5, with a possible D match to TRBD1 (5 bases). The germline gives CDR1 LGHNT, CDR2 FRNRAP. Deletions cut 5 bases from V and 2 bases from J, with 12 bases between. The CDR3 is 14 amino acids.

This clone has a handful of counts. V usage is TRBV24-1 and J usage is TRBJ2-1; D is possibly TRBD1 (5 bases). With 12 bases removed from V and 2 bases from J, the gap between germline ends came to 16 bases. CDR3 size: 14 residues. Per germline, CDR1 KGHDR and CDR2 SFDVKD. CDR3 amino acids: CAPARQSTYNEQFF. CDR3 sequence (DNA): TGTGCCCCCGCGCGACAGAGCACCTACAATGAGCAGTTCTTC.

This clone was counted many times. The chain recombines TRBV6-4 with TRBJ2-1, with TRBD1 identical over 10 bases. Germline V lookup: CDR1 MRHNA, CDR2 SNTAGT. This CDR3 has 15 residues. V was clipped by 3 bases and J by 2 bases; unmatched bases: 1. In nucleotides, the CDR3 is TGTGCCAGCAGTGAGACAGGGGGCGCCTACAATGAGCAGTTCTTC. Protein: CASSETGGAYNEQFF.

This chain uses TRBV5-5 with TRBJ2-7, with 9 bases that match TRBD1. The germline V gene encodes CDR1 SGHKS and CDR2 YYEKEE (reference sequence). Trimming cost V 4 bases and J 3 bases; bases outside gene matches: 5. This CDR3 region has 14 residues. The CDR3 loop is CASSLPGQGYEQYF. CDR3 DNA sequence: TGTGCCAGCAGCCTACCGGGACAGGGCTACGAGCAGTACTTC.

The V call is TRBV2, the J call TRBJ2-1; 8 nucleotides line up with TRBD2. CDR3 length: 18 residues. The germline CDR1 and CDR2 sequences are SNHLY and FYNNEI. V lost 8 bases and J lost 0; bases outside the gene matches: 15. The CDR3 reads CASGALTSDTVSYNEQFF. In nucleotides, the CDR3 is TGTGCCAGCGGAGCCCTGACTAGCGATACTGTCTCCTACAATGAGCAGTTCTTC.

The chain uses TRBV19 and TRBJ2-5, with 9 bases identical to TRBD2. With 5 bases clipped from V and 3 bases from J, the junction kept 10 bases outside the gene matches. CDR3 length equals 16 residues. Germline V gene data show CDR1 as LNHDA and CDR2 as SQIVND (reference sequence). The CDR3 bases are TGTGCCAGTAGTGAAACCCCCAGCGGGGGGAAAGAGACCCAGTACTTC. This translates into CASSETPSGGKETQYF.

V usage is TRBV29-1 and J usage is TRBJ2-5, with D unresolved. CDR3 length: 10 amino acids. The V and J ends lost 5 bases and 4 bases respectively, with 5 bases between them. Germline V gene data show CDR1 as SQVTM and CDR2 as ANQGSEA. CDR3 sequence reads: CSVLLETQYF. In DNA, the CDR3 is TGCAGCGTTCTGTTAGAGACCCAGTACTTC.